This T cell receptor (beta chain) appears in the sequencing data of a study of T cell repertoires in ileal Crohn's disease. V was pared by 2 bases and J by 0 bases, with 13 bases of the junction left unmatched. The CDR3 has 18 amino acids. The germline V gene has CDR1 GTSNPN and CDR2 SVGIG (reference sequence). Here immunoSEQ multiplex PCR was the method, and the copy in TCRdb shows in-frame clones only, minus some. Among about 1,900 clones, about 73% were seen once, and the ten largest hold roughly 14%. The sorted cells were lamina propria lymphocytes from surgical specimens, first isolated by density gradient.

This clonotype was sampled from an adult with Crohn's disease. Some clones in this sample may be carry-over from other donors' samples. Sequenced sample: CD8+ T cells from ileum. This chain links TRBV30 with TRBJ2-1; TRBD2 aligns across 7 bases. This CDR3 reads CAWSLTSGNRPSYNEQFF. The CDR3 DNA reads TGTGCCTGGAGTCTGACCAGCGGGAATCGGCCCTCCTACAATGAGCAGTTCTTC.